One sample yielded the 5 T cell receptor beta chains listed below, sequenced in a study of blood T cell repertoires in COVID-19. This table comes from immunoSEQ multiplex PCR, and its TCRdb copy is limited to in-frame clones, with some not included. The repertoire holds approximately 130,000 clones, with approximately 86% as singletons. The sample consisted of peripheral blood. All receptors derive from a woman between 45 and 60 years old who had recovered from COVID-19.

DNA of the CDR3: TGTGCCAGTAGTATAGACACAGGGTTCACAGATACGCAGTATTTT. Protein: CASSIDTGFTDTQYF. The rearrangement joins TRBV19 to TRBJ2-3; the D gene is possibly TRBD1 (6 bases). The CDR3 is 15 amino acids. The ends were cut back, 0 bases at V and 2 bases at J, with 9 bases in the middle. CDR1 LNHDA and CDR2 SQIVND come from the germline V gene (reference sequence).

The CDR3 DNA follows: TGTGCCTGGGGAAACGCCCCCCTGGCGGGAGGGTCGGAGACCCAGTACTTC. Translation: CAWGNAPLAGGSETQYF. The gene calls are TRBV30 and TRBJ2-5, with 9 bases aligning to TRBD2. The CDR3 spans 17 residues. Germline trimming cut 5 bases from V and 5 bases from J; bases unmatched to any gene: 18. Looked up from germline, CDR1 is GTSNPN and CDR2 is SVGIG (reference sequence).

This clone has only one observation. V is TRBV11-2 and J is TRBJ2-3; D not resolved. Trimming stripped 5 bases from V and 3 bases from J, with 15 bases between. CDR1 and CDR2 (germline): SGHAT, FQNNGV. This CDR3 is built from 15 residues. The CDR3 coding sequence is TGTGCCAGCAGCCCACCACTAACTCGTACAGATACGCAGTATTTT. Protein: CASSPPLTRTDTQYF.

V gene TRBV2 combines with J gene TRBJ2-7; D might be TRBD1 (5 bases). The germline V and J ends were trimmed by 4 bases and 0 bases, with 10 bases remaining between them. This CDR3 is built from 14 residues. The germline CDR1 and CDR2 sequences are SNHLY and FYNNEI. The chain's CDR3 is CASSARRVSYEQYF. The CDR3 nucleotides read TGTGCCAGCAGTGCCCGCAGGGTCTCCTACGAGCAGTACTTC.

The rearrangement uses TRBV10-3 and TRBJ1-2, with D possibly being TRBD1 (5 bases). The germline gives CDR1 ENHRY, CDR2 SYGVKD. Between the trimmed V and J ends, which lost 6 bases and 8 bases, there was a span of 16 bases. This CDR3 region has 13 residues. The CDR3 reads CAIRQASGGGYTF. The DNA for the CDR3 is TGTGCCATCAGACAGGCCTCGGGAGGCGGCTACACCTTC.